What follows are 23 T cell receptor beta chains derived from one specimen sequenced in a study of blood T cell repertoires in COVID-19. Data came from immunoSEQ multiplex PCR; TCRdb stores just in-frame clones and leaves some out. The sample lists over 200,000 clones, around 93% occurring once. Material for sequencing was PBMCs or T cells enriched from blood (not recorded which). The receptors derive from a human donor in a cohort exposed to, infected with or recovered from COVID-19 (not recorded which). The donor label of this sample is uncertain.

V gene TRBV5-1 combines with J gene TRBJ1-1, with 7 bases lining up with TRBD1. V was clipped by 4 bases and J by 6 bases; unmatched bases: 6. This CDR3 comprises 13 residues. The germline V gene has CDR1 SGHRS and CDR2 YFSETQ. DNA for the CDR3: TGCGCCAGCAGCCCCTCGACAGGGTCTGAAGCTTTCTTT. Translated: CASSPSTGSEAFF.

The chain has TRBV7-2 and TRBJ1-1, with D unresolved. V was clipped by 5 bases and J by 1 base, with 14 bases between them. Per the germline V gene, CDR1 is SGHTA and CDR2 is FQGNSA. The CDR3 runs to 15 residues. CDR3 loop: CASSAYGGGNTEAFF. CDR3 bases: TGTGCCAGCAGCGCCTATGGTGGCGGGAACACTGAAGCTTTCTTT.

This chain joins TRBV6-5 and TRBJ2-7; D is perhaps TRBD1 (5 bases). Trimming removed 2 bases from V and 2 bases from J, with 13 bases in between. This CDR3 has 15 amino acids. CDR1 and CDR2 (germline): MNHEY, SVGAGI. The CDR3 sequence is CASSYGTPGPYEQYF. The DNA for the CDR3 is TGTGCCAGCAGTTACGGTACTCCAGGGCCCTACGAGCAGTACTTC.

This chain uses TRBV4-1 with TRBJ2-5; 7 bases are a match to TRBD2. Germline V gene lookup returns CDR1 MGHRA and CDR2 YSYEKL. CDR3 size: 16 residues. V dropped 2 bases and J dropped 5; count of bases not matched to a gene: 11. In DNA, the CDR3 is TGCGCCAGCAGCCAAACTATTGCCGGGGGGTCGGAGACCCAGTACTTC. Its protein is CASSQTIAGGSETQYF.

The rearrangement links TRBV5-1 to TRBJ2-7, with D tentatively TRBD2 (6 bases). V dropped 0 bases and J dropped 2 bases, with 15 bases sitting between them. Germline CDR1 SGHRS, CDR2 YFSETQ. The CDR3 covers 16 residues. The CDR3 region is CASSLVVGGIAYEQYF. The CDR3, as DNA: TGCGCCAGCAGCTTGGTTGTAGGAGGGATTGCCTACGAGCAGTACTTC.

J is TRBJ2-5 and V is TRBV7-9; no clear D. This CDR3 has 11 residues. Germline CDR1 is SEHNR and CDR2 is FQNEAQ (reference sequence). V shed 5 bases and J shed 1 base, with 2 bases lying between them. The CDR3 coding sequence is TGTGCCAGCAGCCTCCAAGAGACCCAGTACTTC. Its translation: CASSLQETQYF.

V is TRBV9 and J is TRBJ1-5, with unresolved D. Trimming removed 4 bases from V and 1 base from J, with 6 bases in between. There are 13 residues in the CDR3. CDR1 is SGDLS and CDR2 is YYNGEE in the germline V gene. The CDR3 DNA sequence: TGTGCCAGCAGCTTCGAGAGCAATCAGCCCCAGCATTTT. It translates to CASSFESNQPQHF.

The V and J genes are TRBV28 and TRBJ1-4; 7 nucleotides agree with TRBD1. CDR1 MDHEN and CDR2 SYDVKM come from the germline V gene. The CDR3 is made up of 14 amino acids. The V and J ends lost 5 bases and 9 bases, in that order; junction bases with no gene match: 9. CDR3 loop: CASSIRDSRKKLFF. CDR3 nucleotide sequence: TGTGCCAGCAGTATCCGGGACAGTCGGAAAAAACTGTTTTTT.

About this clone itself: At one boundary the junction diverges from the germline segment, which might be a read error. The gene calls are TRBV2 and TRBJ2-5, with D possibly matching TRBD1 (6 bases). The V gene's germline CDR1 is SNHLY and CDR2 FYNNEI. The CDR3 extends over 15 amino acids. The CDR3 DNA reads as TGTGCCAGCAGTGAAGTGACAGGCCCCAGCTTACTCGGAGACTTC. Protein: CASSEVTGPSLLGDF.

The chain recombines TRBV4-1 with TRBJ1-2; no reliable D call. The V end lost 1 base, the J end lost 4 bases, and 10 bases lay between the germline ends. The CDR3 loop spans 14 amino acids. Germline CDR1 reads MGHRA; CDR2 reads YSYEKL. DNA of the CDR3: TGCGCCAGCAGCCAAGGCCAGGAAGGCTATGGCTACACCTTC. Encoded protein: CASSQGQEGYGYTF.

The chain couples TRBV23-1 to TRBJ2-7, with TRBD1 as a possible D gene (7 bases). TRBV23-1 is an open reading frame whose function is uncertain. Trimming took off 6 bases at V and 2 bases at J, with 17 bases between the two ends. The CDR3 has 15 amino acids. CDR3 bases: TGCGCCAGCAGGCTCCCGGAGGGACAGCCCTACGAGCAGTACTTC. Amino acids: CASRLPEGQPYEQYF.

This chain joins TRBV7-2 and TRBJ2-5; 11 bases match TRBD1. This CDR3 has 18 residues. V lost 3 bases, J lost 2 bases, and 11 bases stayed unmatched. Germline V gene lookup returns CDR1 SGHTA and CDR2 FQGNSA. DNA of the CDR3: TGTGCCAGCAGCTTGGGGACAGGGGGATTCTTGGTACAAGAGACCCAGTACTTC. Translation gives CASSLGTGGFLVQETQYF.

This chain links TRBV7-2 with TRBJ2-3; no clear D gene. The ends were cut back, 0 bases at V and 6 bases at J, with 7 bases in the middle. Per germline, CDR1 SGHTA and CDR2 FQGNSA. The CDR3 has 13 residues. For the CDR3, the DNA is TGTGCCAGCAGCTTAGCGCTAGAGGATACGCAGTATTTT. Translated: CASSLALEDTQYF.

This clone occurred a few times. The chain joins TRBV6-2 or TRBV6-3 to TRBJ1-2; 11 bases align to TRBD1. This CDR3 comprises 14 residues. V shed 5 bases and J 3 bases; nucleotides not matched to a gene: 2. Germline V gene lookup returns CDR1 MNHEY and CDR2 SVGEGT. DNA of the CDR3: TGTGCCAGCAGTCGGACAGGGGGCTACTATGGCTACACCTTC. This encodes CASSRTGGYYGYTF.

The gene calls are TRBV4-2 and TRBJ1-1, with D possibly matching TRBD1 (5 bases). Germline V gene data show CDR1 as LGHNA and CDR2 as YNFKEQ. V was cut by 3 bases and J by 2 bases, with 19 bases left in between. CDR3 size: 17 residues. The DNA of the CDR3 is TGTGCCAGCAGCCACCTCGCCGCGACAGTGGAAAACACTGAAGCTTTCTTT. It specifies CASSHLAATVENTEAFF.

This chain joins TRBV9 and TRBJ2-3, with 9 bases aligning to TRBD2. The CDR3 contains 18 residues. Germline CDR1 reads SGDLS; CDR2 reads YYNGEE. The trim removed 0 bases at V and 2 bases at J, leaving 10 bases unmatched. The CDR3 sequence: CASSVARESGGFTDTQYF. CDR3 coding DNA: TGTGCCAGCAGCGTAGCACGCGAGAGCGGGGGGTTCACAGATACGCAGTATTTT.

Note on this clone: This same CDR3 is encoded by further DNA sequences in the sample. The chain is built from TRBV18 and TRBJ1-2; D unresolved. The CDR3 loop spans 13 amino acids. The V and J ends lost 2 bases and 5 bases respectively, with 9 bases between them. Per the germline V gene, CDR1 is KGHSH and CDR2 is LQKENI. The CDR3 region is CASSPDSLYGYTF. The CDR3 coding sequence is TGTGCCAGCTCACCAGACTCCCTTTATGGCTACACCTTC.

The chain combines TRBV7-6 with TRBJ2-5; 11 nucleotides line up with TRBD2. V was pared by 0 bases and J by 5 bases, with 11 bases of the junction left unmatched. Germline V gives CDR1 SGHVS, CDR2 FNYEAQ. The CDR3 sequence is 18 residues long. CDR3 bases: TGTGCCAGCAGCTTAGCGCTAGCGGGGGGCTTTAAGGGGGAGACCCAGTACTTC. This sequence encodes CASSLALAGGFKGETQYF.

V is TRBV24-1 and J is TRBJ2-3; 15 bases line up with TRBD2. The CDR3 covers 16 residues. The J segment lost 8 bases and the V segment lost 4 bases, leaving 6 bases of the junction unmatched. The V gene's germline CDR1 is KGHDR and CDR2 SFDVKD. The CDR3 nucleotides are TGTGCCACCAGTGACGGACTAGCGGGGGGGCCTGGTACGCAGTATTTT. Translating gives CATSDGLAGGPGTQYF.

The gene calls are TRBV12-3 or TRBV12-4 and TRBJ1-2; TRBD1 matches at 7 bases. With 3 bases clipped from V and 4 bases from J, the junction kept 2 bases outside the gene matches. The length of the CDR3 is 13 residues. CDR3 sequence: CASSFGQVYGYTF. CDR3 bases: TGTGCCAGCAGTTTTGGACAGGTCTATGGCTACACCTTC.

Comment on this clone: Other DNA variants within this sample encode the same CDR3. The CDR3 sequence is CASSIDRGRQPQHF. CDR3 nucleotide sequence: TGTGCCAGTAGTATTGACAGGGGAAGGCAGCCCCAGCATTTT. This chain joins TRBV19 and TRBJ1-5; 8 bases map to TRBD1. The germline V gene encodes CDR1 LNHDA and CDR2 SQIVND (reference sequence). The V and J ends lost 3 bases and 7 bases, in that order; junction bases with no gene match: 5. The CDR3 loop spans 14 amino acids.

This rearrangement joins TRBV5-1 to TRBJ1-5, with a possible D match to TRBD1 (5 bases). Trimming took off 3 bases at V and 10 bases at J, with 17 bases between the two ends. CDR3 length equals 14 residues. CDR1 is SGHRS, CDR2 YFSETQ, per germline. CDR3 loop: CASSSGLLGGPQHF. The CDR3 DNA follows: TGCGCCAGCAGCTCCGGACTGCTCGGGGGACCCCAGCATTTT.

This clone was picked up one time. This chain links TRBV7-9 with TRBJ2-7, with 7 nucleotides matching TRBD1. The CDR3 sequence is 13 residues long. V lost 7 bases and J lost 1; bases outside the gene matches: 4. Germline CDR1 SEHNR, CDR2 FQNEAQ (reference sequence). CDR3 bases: TGTGCCAGCAACCGGGACAGTTCCTACGAGCAGTACTTC. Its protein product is CASNRDSSYEQYF.